The entry that follows covers one TCR beta chain sequence. Measured with immunoSEQ multiplex PCR; TCRdb has only the in-frame clones, and not every one. This table has under 130,000 clones, 92% appearing once. The data were taken from a study of T cell changes during pregnancy in multiple sclerosis. Looked up from germline, CDR1 is MNHNY and CDR2 is SVGAGI (reference sequence). The CDR3 is 15 amino acids. With 6 bases clipped from V and 6 bases from J, the junction kept 12 bases outside the gene matches. The origin of this receptor is a female donor with multiple sclerosis, enrolled in a pregnancy study. Sequences were derived from peripheral blood, sampled after pregnancy. V and J are TRBV6-6 and TRBJ1-2; 8 nucleotides line up with TRBD1. The chain's CDR3 is CASSNPRTGLDGYTF. CDR3 DNA sequence: TGTGCCAGCAGCAACCCCCGGACAGGGCTGGATGGCTACACCTTC.